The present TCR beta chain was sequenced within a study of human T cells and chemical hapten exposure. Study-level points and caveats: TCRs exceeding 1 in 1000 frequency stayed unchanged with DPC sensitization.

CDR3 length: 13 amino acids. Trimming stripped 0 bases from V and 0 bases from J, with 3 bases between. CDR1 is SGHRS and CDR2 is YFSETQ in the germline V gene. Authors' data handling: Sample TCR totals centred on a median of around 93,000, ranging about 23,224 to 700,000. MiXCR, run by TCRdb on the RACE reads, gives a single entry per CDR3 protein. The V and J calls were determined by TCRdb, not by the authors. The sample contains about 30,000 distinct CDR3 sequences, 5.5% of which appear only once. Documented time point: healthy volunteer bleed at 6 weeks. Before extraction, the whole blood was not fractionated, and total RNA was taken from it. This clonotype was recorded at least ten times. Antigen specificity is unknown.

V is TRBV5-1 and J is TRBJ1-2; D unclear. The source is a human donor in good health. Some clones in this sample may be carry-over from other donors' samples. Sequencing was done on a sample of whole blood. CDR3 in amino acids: CASSLGANYGYTF. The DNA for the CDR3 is TGCGCCAGCAGCTTGGGGGCTAACTATGGCTACACCTTC.